The rows below give T cell receptor beta chains drawn from one sample of a study of Graves' ophthalmopathy and Graves' hyperthyroidism. TCRdb passed the multiplex PCR reads through MiXCR, listing each CDR3 protein once. Of a few hundred thousand distinct CDR3 sequences in the sample, about two fifths are singletons; the top ten hold less than 4.5%. What was sequenced was peripheral blood or thyroid tissue (not recorded which). These TCRs come from an adult man with Graves' hyperthyroidism. Each CDR3 is given with its conserved first and last residue. The order of the fields is J gene, V gene, CDR3 length, CDR3 protein.

>TRBJ1-2|TRBV19|15
CASSSGQRARYGYTF
>TRBJ1-1|TRBV9|14
CASSASIMNTEAFF
>TRBJ1-3|TRBV19|17
CASRDRGPVTLGNTIYF
>TRBJ2-7|TRBV10-3|16
CAISELFLDRTQEQYF
>TRBJ1-1|TRBV14|14
CASSSLLGGTEAFF
>TRBJ2-7|TRBV20-1|10
CSATAYEQYF
>TRBJ1-5|TRBV12-3/TRBV12-4|13
CASSYQGYEPQHF
>TRBJ2-1|TRBV10-3|16
CAIRDPGHPNYNEQFF
>TRBJ2-7|TRBV6-5|15
CASSSGTSGSNEQYF
>TRBJ2-5|TRBV12-3/TRBV12-4|11
CASSPHGTQYF
>TRBJ2-7|TRBV7-9|15
CASSIDWIGDYVQYF
>TRBJ1-6|TRBV9|17
CASSFRDRGGSHSPLHF
>TRBJ2-7|TRBV28|13
CASTRQSPYEQYF
>TRBJ1-1|TRBV5-1|15
CASSLAPTGMVEAFF
>TRBJ1-4|TRBV7-9|12
CASSSGTGWLFF
>TRBJ1-5|TRBV20-1|16
CSARELILAGNQPQHF
>TRBJ1-1|TRBV6-1|14
CASSYSTGDQWAFF
>TRBJ1-1|TRBV3-1|13
CASSRRGPTEAFF
>TRBJ2-5|TRBV12-3/TRBV12-4|14
CASSPGQEEETQYF
>TRBJ2-7|TRBV4-1|15
CASSYGLAGGNEQYF
>TRBJ1-4|TRBV2|15
CASSEIGAGNEKLFF
>TRBJ2-7|TRBV6-5|15
CASRPDRARTYEQYF
>TRBJ1-2|TRBV29-1|12
CAWSAGGCGYTF
>TRBJ1-1|TRBV4-1|15
CASRTPGTANTEAFF
>TRBJ1-2|TRBV2|17
CASSESLFEQKNYGYTF
>TRBJ1-1|TRBV5-6|12
CASSLNGGWAFF
>TRBJ1-2|TRBV7-9|15
CASSFGRDPNYGYTF
>TRBJ2-3|TRBV20-1|16
CSARGPWGVGTDTQYF
>TRBJ1-2|TRBV7-9|14
CAIRQDPIENGYTF
>TRBJ1-1|TRBV13|14
CASSLAGHDTEAFF
>TRBJ2-2|TRBV19|15
CASSVGTRNTGELFF
>TRBJ1-2|TRBV2|14
CVTAAQGRSYGYTF
>TRBJ1-6|TRBV11-2|20
CASSVQDRAWGRRDNSPLHF
>TRBJ1-5|TRBV6-1|13
CASRTGTNQPQHF
>TRBJ2-7|TRBV20-1|15
CSARGSMESSYEQYF
>-|TRBV2|13
CASSPIRGGEQFF
>TRBJ2-7|TRBV7-6|17
CASSLGGLAGGRYEQYF
>TRBJ2-5|TRBV7-2|14
CASSRRNNEETQYF
>TRBJ2-5|TRBV7-9|12
CASSQTRETQYF
>TRBJ1-3|TRBV7-2|14
CASSTRGQGNTIYF
>TRBJ2-7|TRBV24-1|14
CATSDEGAPYEQYF
>TRBJ1-3|TRBV10-1|15
CASKGGNGLSDTIYF
>TRBJ2-2|TRBV9|16
CASSPLAGFGTGELFF
>TRBJ2-7|TRBV19|13
CASSRGEGYEQYF
>TRBJ1-2|TRBV29-1|12
CSSLDRNYGYTF
>TRBJ2-3|TRBV7-9|12
CASSVIVDTQYF
>TRBJ1-1|TRBV12-3/TRBV12-4|15
CASSPTGGADTEAFF
>TRBJ1-5|TRBV7-8|17
CASSQGVGGAGNQPQHF